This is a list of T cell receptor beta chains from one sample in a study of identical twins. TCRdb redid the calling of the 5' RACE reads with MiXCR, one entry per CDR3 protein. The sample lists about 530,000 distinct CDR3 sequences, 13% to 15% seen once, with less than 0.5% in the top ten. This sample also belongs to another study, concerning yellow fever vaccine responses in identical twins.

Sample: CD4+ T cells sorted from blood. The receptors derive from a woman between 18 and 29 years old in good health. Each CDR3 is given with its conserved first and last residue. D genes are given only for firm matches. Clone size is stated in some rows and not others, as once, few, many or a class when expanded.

CDR3 DNA: TGCGCCAGCAGGGGGGGGACGGCGATTCCCAACCGTAAAGAGTATGAGCAGTTCTTC
CDR3 protein: CASRGGTAIPNRKEYEQFF
clone size: .
V gene: TRBV5-1
D gene: TRBD2
CDR3 length: 19
J gene: TRBJ2-1

CDR3 DNA: TGCGCCAGCAGCCGAGGGCCCAGGGCGGGGGACACTGAAGCTTTCTTT
CDR3 protein: CASSRGPRAGDTEAFF
clone size: .
V gene: TRBV4-1
D gene: .
CDR3 length: 16
J gene: TRBJ1-1

CDR3 DNA: TGTGCCTCTTCCCGGGCCTTGAACACTGAAGCTTTCTTT
CDR3 protein: CASSRALNTEAFF
clone size: .
V gene: TRBV10-3
D gene: .
CDR3 length: 13
J gene: TRBJ1-1

CDR3 DNA: TGTGCCAGCAGATCGAACACGGCAGTCTCTGAAGCTTTCTTT
CDR3 protein: CASRSNTAVSEAFF
clone size: few
V gene: TRBV2
D gene: .
CDR3 length: 14
J gene: TRBJ1-1

CDR3 DNA: TGCAGTGCGGGGAAGCAACCAGATACGCAGTATTTT
CDR3 protein: CSAGKQPDTQYF
clone size: many
V gene: TRBV20-1
D gene: .
CDR3 length: 12
J gene: TRBJ2-3

CDR3 DNA: TGTGCCATCAGTGAGCTGGAGGGCCCTGGGACCCAGTACTTC
CDR3 protein: CAISELEGPGTQYF
clone size: .
V gene: TRBV10-3
D gene: .
CDR3 length: 14
J gene: TRBJ2-5

CDR3 DNA: TGCGCCAGCAGCCCTCTCGCAGGGAACACTGAAGCTTTCTTT
CDR3 protein: CASSPLAGNTEAFF
clone size: many
V gene: TRBV5-1
D gene: .
CDR3 length: 14
J gene: TRBJ1-1

CDR3 DNA: TGTGCCAGCAGCCCACGGGACTCCCTCACTGAGACCCAGTACTTC
CDR3 protein: CASSPRDSLTETQYF
clone size: .
V gene: TRBV7-8
D gene: .
CDR3 length: 15
J gene: TRBJ2-5

CDR3 DNA: TGTGCCACCAGCAGGGGTACTAGCGGGAGGAACAATGAGCAGTTCTTC
CDR3 protein: CATSRGTSGRNNEQFF
clone size: few
V gene: TRBV15
D gene: TRBD2
CDR3 length: 16
J gene: TRBJ2-1

CDR3 DNA: TGCAGTGCTACCCCACTAGCGGGGGGGCTGAATGAGCAGTTCTTC
CDR3 protein: CSATPLAGGLNEQFF
clone size: .
V gene: TRBV20-1
D gene: TRBD2
CDR3 length: 15
J gene: TRBJ2-1

CDR3 DNA: TGTGCCATCGGGGCAGGGTCGTTGGGGGCCAACGTCCTGACTTTC
CDR3 protein: CAIGAGSLGANVLTF
clone size: few
V gene: TRBV10-3
D gene: .
CDR3 length: 15
J gene: TRBJ2-6

CDR3 DNA: TGTGCCATCCTCACCGGGACTAGCGGGAGTGGCGAGCAGTACTTC
CDR3 protein: CAILTGTSGSGEQYF
clone size: .
V gene: TRBV28
D gene: TRBD2
CDR3 length: 15
J gene: TRBJ2-7

CDR3 DNA: TGTGCCAGCAGTACTCGCGCGGCAGTATTTGCTGGGGAGCTGTTTTTT
CDR3 protein: CASSTRAAVFAGELFF
clone size: .
V gene: TRBV6-5
D gene: .
CDR3 length: 16
J gene: TRBJ2-2